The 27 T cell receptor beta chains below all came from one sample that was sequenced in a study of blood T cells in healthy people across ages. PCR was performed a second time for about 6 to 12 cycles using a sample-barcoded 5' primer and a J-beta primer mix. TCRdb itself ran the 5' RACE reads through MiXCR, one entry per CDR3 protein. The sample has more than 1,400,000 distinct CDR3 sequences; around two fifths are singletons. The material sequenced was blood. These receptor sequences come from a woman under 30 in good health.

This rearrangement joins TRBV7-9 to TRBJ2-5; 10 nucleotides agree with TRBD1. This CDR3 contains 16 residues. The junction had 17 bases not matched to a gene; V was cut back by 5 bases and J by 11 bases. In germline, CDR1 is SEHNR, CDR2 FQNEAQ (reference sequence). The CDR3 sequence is CASSRQGAGSYNEQYF. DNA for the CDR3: TGTGCCAGCAGCCGACAGGGGGCTGGGTCCTACAATGAGCAGTACTTC.

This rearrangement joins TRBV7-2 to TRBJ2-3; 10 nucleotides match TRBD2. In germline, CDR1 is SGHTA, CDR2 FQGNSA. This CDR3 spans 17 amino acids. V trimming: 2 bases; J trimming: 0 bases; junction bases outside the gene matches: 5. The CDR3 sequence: CASSLSLAGPSTDTQYF. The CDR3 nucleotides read TGTGCCAGCAGCTTATCACTAGCGGGACCTAGCACAGATACGCAGTATTTT.

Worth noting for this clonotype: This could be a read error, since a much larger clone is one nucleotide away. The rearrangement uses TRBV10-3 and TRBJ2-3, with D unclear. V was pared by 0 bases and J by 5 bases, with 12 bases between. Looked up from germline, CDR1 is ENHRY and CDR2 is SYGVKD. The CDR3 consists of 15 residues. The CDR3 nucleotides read TGTGCCATCAGTGAGTCCCCGCCGGGTTTAGATACGCAGTATTTT. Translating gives CAISESPPGLDTQYF.

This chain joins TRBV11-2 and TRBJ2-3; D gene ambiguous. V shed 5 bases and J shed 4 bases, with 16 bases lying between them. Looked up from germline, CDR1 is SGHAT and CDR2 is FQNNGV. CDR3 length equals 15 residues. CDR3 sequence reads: CASSNWAISPDTQYF. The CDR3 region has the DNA TGTGCCAGCAGCAACTGGGCCATTAGCCCAGATACGCAGTATTTT.

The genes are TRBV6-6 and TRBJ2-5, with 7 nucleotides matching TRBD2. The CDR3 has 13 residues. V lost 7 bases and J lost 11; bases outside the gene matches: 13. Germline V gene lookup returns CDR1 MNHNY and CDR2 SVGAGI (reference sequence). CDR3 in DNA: TGTGCCAGCACCCCGGGCTCGGGGAGGGAGCAGTACTTC. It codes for CASTPGSGREQYF.

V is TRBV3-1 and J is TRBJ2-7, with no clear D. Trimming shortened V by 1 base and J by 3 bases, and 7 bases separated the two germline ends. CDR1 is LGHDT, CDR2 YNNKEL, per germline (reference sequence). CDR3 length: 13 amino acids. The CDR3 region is CASSQVIFYEQYF. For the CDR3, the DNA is TGTGCCAGCAGCCAAGTAATTTTCTACGAGCAGTACTTC.

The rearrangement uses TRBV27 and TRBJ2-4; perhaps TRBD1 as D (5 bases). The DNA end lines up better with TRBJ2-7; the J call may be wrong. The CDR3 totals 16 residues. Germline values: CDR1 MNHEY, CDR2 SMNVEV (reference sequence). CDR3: CASSLQLGPLFYEQYF. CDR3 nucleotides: TGTGCCAGCAGTCTACAGTTGGGGCCCCTCTTTTACGAGCAGTACTTC.

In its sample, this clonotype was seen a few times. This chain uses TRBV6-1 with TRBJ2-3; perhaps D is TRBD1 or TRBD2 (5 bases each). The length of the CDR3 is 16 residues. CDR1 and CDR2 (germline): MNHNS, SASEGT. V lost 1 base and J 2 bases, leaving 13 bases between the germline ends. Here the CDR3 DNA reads TGTGCCAGCAGTGAAGGGGTGGGGGACCCCACAGATACGCAGTATTTT. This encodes CASSEGVGDPTDTQYF.

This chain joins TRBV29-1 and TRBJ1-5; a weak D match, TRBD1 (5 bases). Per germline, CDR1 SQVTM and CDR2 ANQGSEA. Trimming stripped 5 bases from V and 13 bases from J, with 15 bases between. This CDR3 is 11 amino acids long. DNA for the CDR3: TGCAGCGTTCGGGATGGGGGACCGCAGCATTTT. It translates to CSVRDGGPQHF.

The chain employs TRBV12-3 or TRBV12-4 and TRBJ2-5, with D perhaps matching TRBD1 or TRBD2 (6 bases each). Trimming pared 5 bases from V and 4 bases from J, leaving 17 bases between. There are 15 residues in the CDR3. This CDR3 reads CASSPLWGARETQYF. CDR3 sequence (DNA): TGTGCCAGCAGTCCGCTGTGGGGGGCGAGAGAGACCCAGTACTTC.

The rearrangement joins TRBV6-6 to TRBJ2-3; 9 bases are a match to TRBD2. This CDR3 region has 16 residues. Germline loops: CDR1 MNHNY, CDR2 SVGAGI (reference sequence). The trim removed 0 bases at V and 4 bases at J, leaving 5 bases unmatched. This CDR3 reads CASSYSGLAPPDTQYF. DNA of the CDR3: TGTGCCAGCAGTTACTCGGGACTAGCCCCCCCAGATACGCAGTATTTT.

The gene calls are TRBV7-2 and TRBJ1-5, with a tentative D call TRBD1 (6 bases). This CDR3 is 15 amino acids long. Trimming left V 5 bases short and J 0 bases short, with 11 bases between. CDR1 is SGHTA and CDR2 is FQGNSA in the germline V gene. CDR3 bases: TGTGCCAGCAGCATGACAGGACTTAGCAATCAGCCCCAGCATTTT. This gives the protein CASSMTGLSNQPQHF.

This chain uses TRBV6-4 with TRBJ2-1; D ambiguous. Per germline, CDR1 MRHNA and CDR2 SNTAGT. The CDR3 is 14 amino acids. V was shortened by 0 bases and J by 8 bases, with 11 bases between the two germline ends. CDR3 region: CASSDSGRPHEQFF. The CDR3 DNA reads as TGTGCCAGCAGTGACTCTGGACGGCCTCATGAGCAGTTCTTC.

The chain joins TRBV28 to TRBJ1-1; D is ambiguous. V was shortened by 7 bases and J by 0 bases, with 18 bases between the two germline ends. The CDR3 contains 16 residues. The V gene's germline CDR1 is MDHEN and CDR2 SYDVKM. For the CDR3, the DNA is TGTGCCAGCACAGAAGCTGCAACGGGGATGAACACTGAAGCTTTCTTT. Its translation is CASTEAATGMNTEAFF.

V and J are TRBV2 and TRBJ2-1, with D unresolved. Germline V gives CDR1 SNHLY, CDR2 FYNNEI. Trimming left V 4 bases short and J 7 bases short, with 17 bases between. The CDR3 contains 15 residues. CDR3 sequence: CASSAQPVVGNEQFF. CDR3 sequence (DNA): TGTGCCAGCAGTGCCCAACCTGTGGTGGGGAATGAGCAGTTCTTC.

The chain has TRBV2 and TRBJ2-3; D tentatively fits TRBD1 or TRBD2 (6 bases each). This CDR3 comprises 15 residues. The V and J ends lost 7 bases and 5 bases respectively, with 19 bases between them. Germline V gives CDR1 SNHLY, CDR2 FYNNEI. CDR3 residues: CASTGGRLGRDTQYF. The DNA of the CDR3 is TGTGCCAGCACCGGGGGCAGGTTGGGGCGAGATACGCAGTATTTT.

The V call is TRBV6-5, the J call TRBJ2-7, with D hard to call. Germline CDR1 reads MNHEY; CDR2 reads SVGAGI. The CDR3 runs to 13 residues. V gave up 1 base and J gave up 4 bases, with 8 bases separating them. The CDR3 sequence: CASSYWEGYEQYF. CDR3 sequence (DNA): TGTGCCAGCAGTTACTGGGAAGGTTACGAGCAGTACTTC.

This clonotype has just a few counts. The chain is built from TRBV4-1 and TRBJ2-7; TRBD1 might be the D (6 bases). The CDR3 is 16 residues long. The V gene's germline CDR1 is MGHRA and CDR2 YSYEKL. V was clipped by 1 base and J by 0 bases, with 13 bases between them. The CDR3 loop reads CASSQGKTGTSYEQYF. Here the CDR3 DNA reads TGCGCCAGCAGCCAAGGGAAGACAGGTACCTCCTACGAGCAGTACTTC.

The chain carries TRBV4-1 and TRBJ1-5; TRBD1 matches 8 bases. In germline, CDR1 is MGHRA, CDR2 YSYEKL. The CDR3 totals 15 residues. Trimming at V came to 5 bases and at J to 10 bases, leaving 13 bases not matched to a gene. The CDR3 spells CASSLTTDRDTPQHF. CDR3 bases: TGCGCCAGCAGCTTAACTACGGACAGGGATACACCCCAGCATTTT.

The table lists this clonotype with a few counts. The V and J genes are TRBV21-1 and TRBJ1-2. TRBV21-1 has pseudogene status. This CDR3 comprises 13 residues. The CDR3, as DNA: TGTGCCAGCAGCAATTTTAGGGCCTATGGCTACACCTTC. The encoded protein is CASSNFRAYGYTF.

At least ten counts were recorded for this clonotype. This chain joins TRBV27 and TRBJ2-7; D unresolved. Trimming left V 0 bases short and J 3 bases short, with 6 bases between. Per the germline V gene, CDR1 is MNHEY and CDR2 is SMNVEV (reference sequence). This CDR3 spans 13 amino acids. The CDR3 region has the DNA TGTGCCAGCAGTTTATCGCAATTCTACGAGCAGTACTTC. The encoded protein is CASSLSQFYEQYF.

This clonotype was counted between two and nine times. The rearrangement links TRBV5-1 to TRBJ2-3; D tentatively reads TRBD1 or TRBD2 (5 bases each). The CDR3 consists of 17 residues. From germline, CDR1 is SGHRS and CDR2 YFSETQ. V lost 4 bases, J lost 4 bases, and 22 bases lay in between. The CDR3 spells CASSLKTGAALADTQYF. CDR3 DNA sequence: TGCGCCAGCAGCCTTAAAACCGGGGCCGCCCTCGCAGATACGCAGTATTTT.

The CDR3 loop is CAISVSGNQQETQYF. CDR3 DNA sequence: TGTGCCATCAGTGTCTCAGGGAACCAACAAGAGACCCAGTACTTC. The chain carries TRBV10-3 and TRBJ2-5; D may be TRBD1 (5 bases). V shed 4 bases and J shed 2 bases, with 14 bases lying between them. Germline V gene lookup returns CDR1 ENHRY and CDR2 SYGVKD. The CDR3 runs 15 residues.

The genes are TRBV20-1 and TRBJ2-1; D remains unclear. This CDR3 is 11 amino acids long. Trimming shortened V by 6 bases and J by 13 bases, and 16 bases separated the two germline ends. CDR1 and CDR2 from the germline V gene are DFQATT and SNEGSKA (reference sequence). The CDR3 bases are TGCAGTGCCGGCAGCCAAGAGACCCAGTTCTTC. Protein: CSAGSQETQFF.

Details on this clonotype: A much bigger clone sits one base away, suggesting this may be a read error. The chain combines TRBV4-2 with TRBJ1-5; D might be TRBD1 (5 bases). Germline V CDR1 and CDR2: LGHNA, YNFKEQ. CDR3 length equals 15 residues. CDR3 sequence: CASSQERIGGQPRHF. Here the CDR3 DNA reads TGTGCCAGCAGCCAAGAACGGATTGGGGGTCAGCCCCGGCATTTT.

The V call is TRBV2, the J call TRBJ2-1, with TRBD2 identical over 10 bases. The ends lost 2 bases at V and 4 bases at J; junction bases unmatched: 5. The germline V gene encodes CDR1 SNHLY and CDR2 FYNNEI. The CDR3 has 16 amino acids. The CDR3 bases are TGTGCCAGCAGTGAAACCTGGACTAGCGGTTACAATGAGCAGTTCTTC. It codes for CASSETWTSGYNEQFF.

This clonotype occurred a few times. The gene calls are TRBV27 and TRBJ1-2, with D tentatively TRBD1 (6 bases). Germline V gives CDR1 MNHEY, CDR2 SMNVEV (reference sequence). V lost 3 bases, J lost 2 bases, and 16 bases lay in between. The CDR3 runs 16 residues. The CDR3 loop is CASSFRRTDFNYGYTF. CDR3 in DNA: TGTGCCAGCAGTTTCCGTCGGACAGACTTCAACTATGGCTACACCTTC.